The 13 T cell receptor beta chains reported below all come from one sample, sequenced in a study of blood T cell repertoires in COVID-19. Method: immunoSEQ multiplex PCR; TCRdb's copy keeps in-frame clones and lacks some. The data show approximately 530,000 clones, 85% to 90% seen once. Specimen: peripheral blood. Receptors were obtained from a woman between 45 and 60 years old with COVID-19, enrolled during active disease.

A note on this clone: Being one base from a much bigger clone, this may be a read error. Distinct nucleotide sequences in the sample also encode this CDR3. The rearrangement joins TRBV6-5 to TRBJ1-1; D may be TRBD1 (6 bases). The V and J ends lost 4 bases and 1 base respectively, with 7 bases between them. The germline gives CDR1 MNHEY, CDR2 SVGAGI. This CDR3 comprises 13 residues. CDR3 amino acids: CASSLQGNTEAFF. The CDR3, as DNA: TGTGCCAGCAGTTTACAGGGGAACACTGAAGCTTTCTTT.

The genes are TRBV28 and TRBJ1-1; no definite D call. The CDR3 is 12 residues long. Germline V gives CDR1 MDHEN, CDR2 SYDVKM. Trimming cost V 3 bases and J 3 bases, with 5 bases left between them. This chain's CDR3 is CASSFSYTEAFF. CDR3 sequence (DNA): TGTGCCAGCAGTTTCTCCTACACTGAAGCTTTCTTT.

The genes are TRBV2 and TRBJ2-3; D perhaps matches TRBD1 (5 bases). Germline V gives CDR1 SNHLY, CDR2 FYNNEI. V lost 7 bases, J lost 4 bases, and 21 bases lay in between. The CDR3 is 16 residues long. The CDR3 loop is CASTHPPSQGADTQYF. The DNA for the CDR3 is TGTGCCAGCACCCATCCCCCATCCCAAGGGGCAGATACGCAGTATTTT.

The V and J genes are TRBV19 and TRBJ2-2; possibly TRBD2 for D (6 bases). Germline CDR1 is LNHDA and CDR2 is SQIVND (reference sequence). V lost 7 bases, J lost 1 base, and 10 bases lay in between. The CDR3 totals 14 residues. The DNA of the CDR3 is TGTGCCAGTACTGAGCGGGTGAACACCGGGGAGCTGTTTTTT. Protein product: CASTERVNTGELFF.

The CDR3 sequence is CASSRTGVDYGYTF. The CDR3 nucleotides are TGTGCCAGCAGTAGGACAGGGGTGGACTATGGCTACACCTTC. The J gene is TRBJ1-2, the V gene TRBV6-5, with 9 bases identical to TRBD1. The germline V gene encodes CDR1 MNHEY and CDR2 SVGAGI. V lost 5 bases to trimming and J lost 3 bases; unmatched junction nucleotides: 4. This CDR3 has 14 amino acids.

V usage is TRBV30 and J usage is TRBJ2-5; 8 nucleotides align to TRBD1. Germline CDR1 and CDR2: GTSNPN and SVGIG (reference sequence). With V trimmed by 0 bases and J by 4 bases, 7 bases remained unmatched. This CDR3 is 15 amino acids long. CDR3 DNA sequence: TGTGCCTGGAGTGTAGGAGCAGGGGGCATAGAGACCCAGTACTTC. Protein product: CAWSVGAGGIETQYF.

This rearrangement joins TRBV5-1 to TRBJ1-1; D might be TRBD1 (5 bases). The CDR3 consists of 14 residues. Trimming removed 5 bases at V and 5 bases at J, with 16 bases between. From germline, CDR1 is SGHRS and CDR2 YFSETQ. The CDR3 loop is CASRDQGGGTEAFF. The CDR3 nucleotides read TGCGCCAGCAGGGATCAGGGCGGGGGGACTGAAGCTTTCTTT.

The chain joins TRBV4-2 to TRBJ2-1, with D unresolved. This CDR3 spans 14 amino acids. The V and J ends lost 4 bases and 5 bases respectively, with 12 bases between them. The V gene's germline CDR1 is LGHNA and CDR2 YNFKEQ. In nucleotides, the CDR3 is TGTGCCAGCAGCCCACACCCAAAAGACAATGAGCAGTTCTTC. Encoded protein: CASSPHPKDNEQFF.

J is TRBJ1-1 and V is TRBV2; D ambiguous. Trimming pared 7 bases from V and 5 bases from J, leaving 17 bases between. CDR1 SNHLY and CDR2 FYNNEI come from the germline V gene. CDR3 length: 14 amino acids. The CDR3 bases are TGTGCCAGCACGAACGGCGGGTCACGGACTGAAGCTTTCTTT. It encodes CASTNGGSRTEAFF. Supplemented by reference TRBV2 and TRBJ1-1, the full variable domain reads EPEVTQTPSHQVTQMGQEVILRCVPISNHLYFYWYRQILGQKVEFLVSFYNNEISEKSEIFDDQFSVERPDGSNFTLKIRSTKLEDSAMYFCASTNGGSRTEAFFGQGTRLTVV.

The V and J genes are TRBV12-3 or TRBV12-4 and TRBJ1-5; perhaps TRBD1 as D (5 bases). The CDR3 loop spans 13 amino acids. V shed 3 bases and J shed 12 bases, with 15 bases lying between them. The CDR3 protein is CASSFGSLGLQHF. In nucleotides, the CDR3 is TGTGCCAGCAGTTTTGGGTCATTGGGGCTCCAGCATTTT.

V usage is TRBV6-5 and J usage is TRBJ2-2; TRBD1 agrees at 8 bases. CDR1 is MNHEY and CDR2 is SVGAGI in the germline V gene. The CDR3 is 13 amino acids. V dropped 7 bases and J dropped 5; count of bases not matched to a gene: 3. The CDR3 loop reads CASKTGDTGELFF. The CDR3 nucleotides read TGTGCCAGCAAGACAGGGGATACCGGGGAGCTGTTTTTT.

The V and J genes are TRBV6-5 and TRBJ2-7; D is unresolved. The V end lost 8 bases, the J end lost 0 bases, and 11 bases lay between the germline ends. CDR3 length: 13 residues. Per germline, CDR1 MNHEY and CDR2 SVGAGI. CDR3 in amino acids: CASAARSSYEQYF. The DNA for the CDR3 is TGTGCCAGCGCAGCTAGGAGCTCCTACGAGCAGTACTTC.

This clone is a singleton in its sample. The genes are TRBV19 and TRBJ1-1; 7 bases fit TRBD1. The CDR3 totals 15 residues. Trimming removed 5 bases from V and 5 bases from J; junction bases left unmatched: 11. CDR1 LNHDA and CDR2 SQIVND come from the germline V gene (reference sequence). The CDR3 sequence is CASSETTGSGTEAFF. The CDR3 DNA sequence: TGTGCCAGTAGTGAAACGACAGGGAGTGGGACTGAAGCTTTCTTT.